This entry lists 4 T cell receptor beta chains sequenced from one sample in a study of T cell responses to AZD1222 COVID-19 vaccine. Here immunoSEQ multiplex PCR was the method, and the copy in TCRdb shows in-frame clones only, minus some. Counted here are 100,000 to 150,000 clones, roughly 90% occurring once; the ten biggest clones make up approximately 1.2%. This material consisted of peripheral blood, taken 28 days after the second AZD1222 dose. All receptors come from an adult who received the AZD1222 COVID-19 vaccine.

J is TRBJ2-3 and V is TRBV7-6; D ambiguous. From germline, CDR1 is SGHVS and CDR2 FNYEAQ. The CDR3 is 17 amino acids. The V end lost 5 bases, the J end lost 2 bases, and 20 bases lay between the germline ends. This CDR3 reads CASSLRASHQVTDTQYF. The CDR3 nucleotides are TGTGCCAGCAGCCTACGTGCTTCACACCAAGTCACAGATACGCAGTATTTT. The variable domain in full, with the rest retrieved from reference TRBV7-6 and TRBJ2-3, is GAGVSQSPRYKVTKRGQDVALRCDPISGHVSLYWYRQALGQGPEFLTYFNYEAQQDKSGLPNDRFSAERPEGSISTLTIQRTEQRDSAMYRCASSLRASHQVTDTQYFGPGTRLTVL.

The CDR3 is CASSARGQLNTEAFF. CDR3 coding DNA: TGTGCCAGCAGTGCTCGTGGACAGTTGAACACTGAAGCTTTCTTT. This chain joins TRBV28 and TRBJ1-1; D is perhaps TRBD1 (6 bases). V shed 5 bases and J shed 0 bases, with 13 bases lying between them. This CDR3 comprises 15 residues. CDR1 and CDR2 from the germline V gene are MDHEN and SYDVKM.

The V and J genes are TRBV3-1 (or the pseudogene TRBV3-2) and TRBJ2-3, with D possibly being TRBD2 (6 bases). The V end was cut by 2 bases, the J end by 6 bases, with 9 bases between. This CDR3 has 13 amino acids. The germline gives CDR1 LGHDT, CDR2 YNNKEL (reference sequence). The CDR3 DNA reads TGTGCCAGCAGCCAACACCGGGGGGATACGCAGTATTTT. As protein: CASSQHRGDTQYF.

The chain couples TRBV3-1 (or the pseudogene TRBV3-2) to TRBJ2-1; possibly TRBD1 for D (6 bases). This CDR3 has 13 residues. Germline assignment: CDR1 LGHDT and CDR2 YNNKEL (reference sequence). The V and J ends lost 1 base and 11 bases respectively, with 12 bases between them. CDR3 loop: CASSQVRGTQQFF. The CDR3 nucleotides are TGTGCCAGCAGCCAAGTCCGTGGGACACAGCAGTTCTTC.